A selection of T cell receptor beta chains follows, all from one sample in a study of shared clonotypes between healthy human individuals. The protocol was immunoSEQ multiplex PCR, while the TCRdb copy is restricted to in-frame clones and leaves out a portion. The profile shows approximately 530,000 clones, about 96% of them singletons. What was sequenced was naive CD4+ T cells sorted from blood. These receptors were collected from a woman aged 25 to 39 in good health. Each CDR3 is given with its conserved first and last residue. Fields, in order: CDR3 DNA, CDR3 protein, J gene, V gene, clone size, D gene. The D gene is left open where the match is weak. Expanded clones get a size class; other rows say once, few or many, or leave the size out.

CDR3nt: TGTGCCAGCAGCTTAGGGCTAGCAGTACAAGAGACCCAGTACTTC
CDR3aa: CASSLGLAVQETQYF
j_gene: TRBJ2-5
v_gene: TRBV7-9
abundance: once
d_gene: NA

CDR3nt: TGTGCCAGCTCTGAAGGGGAGGAAATTGAAGCTTTCTTT
CDR3aa: CASSEGEEIEAFF
j_gene: TRBJ1-1
v_gene: TRBV2
abundance: NA
d_gene: NA

CDR3nt: TGCGCCAGCAGTGTGGCTGGGGGGTACCAAGAGACCCAGTACTTC
CDR3aa: CASSVAGGYQETQYF
j_gene: TRBJ2-5
v_gene: TRBV10-2
abundance: NA
d_gene: NA

CDR3nt: TGTGCCAGCAGTTTACGGGAAGCGCGAGCTAACTATGGCTACACCTTC
CDR3aa: CASSLREARANYGYTF
j_gene: TRBJ1-2
v_gene: TRBV28
abundance: NA
d_gene: NA

CDR3nt: TGTGCCAGCAGCGCTCAACCTTTCTCTGGAAACACCATATATTTT
CDR3aa: CASSAQPFSGNTIYF
j_gene: TRBJ1-3
v_gene: TRBV9
abundance: NA
d_gene: NA

CDR3nt: TGTGCCAGCAGCTTAGATCAGGTCATGAACACTGAAGCTTTCTTT
CDR3aa: CASSLDQVMNTEAFF
j_gene: TRBJ1-1
v_gene: TRBV11-2
abundance: NA
d_gene: NA

CDR3nt: TGCGCCAGCAGTGAGGCAGGACGCGGCACTGAAGCTTTCTTT
CDR3aa: CASSEAGRGTEAFF
j_gene: TRBJ1-1
v_gene: TRBV10-1
abundance: NA
d_gene: NA

CDR3nt: TGTGCCAGCAGCGGTGGGGGACTAGCCTACAATGAGCAGTTCTTC
CDR3aa: CASSGGGLAYNEQFF
j_gene: TRBJ2-1
v_gene: TRBV9
abundance: NA
d_gene: TRBD2

CDR3nt: TGTGCCACCAGCAGAGAGGTGACTAGCGGGGAGACCCAGTACTTC
CDR3aa: CATSREVTSGETQYF
j_gene: TRBJ2-5
v_gene: TRBV15
abundance: NA
d_gene: TRBD2

CDR3nt: TGTGCCAGCAGCTCCCCGGGACTAGCGGGAGCCTCCTACGAGCAGTACTTC
CDR3aa: CASSSPGLAGASYEQYF
j_gene: TRBJ2-7
v_gene: TRBV7-9
abundance: NA
d_gene: TRBD2

CDR3nt: TGTGCCAGCAGCACACTGGGACTAGCGGATACGCAGTATTTT
CDR3aa: CASSTLGLADTQYF
j_gene: TRBJ2-3
v_gene: TRBV9
abundance: once
d_gene: TRBD2

CDR3nt: TGCAGTGCTAGAGCTGGACTAGTGCAGTTCTTC
CDR3aa: CSARAGLVQFF
j_gene: TRBJ2-1
v_gene: TRBV20-1
abundance: NA
d_gene: TRBD2

CDR3nt: TGTGCCACCAGCAGAGGGTCTACAACTTTGAACACTGAAGCTTTCTTT
CDR3aa: CATSRGSTTLNTEAFF
j_gene: TRBJ1-1
v_gene: TRBV15
abundance: NA
d_gene: NA

CDR3nt: TGTGCCAGCAGTTACAGACAGGGTTGGGGTCAGCCCCAGCATTTT
CDR3aa: CASSYRQGWGQPQHF
j_gene: TRBJ1-5
v_gene: TRBV28
abundance: NA
d_gene: TRBD1

CDR3nt: TGTGCCAGTGCGAGGACAGGCACAGATACGCAGTATTTT
CDR3aa: CASARTGTDTQYF
j_gene: TRBJ2-3
v_gene: TRBV19
abundance: NA
d_gene: NA

CDR3nt: TGTGCCAGCTCAAACCAAAGGGGGCCACAAGCTAACTATGGCTACACCTTC
CDR3aa: CASSNQRGPQANYGYTF
j_gene: TRBJ1-2
v_gene: TRBV18
abundance: NA
d_gene: TRBD1

CDR3nt: TGTGCCATCGCGGGAGGGGTTTTTTTAGAGGGCTACGAGCAGTACTTC
CDR3aa: CAIAGGVFLEGYEQYF
j_gene: TRBJ2-7
v_gene: TRBV10-3
abundance: once
d_gene: TRBD2

CDR3nt: TGCAGTGCTAGAGACGACTCACCCCTCCACTTT
CDR3aa: CSARDDSPLHF
j_gene: TRBJ1-6
v_gene: TRBV20-1
abundance: NA
d_gene: NA

CDR3nt: TGTGCCAGCAATAGGGTTGTGATGAACACTGAAGCTTTCTTT
CDR3aa: CASNRVVMNTEAFF
j_gene: TRBJ1-1
v_gene: TRBV2
abundance: NA
d_gene: NA

CDR3nt: TGTGCCAGCAGTTACCAGGACAGGGACTATGGCTACACCTTC
CDR3aa: CASSYQDRDYGYTF
j_gene: TRBJ1-2
v_gene: TRBV6-5
abundance: NA
d_gene: TRBD1

CDR3nt: TGTGCCAGCAGGTTAACCACAGCCAGCTCCTACGAGCAGTACTTC
CDR3aa: CASRLTTASSYEQYF
j_gene: TRBJ2-7
v_gene: TRBV28
abundance: NA
d_gene: NA

CDR3nt: TGTGCCAGCAGTTTAGGGGGACATTGGGGTAATCAGCCCCAGCATTTT
CDR3aa: CASSLGGHWGNQPQHF
j_gene: TRBJ1-5
v_gene: TRBV28
abundance: NA
d_gene: NA

CDR3nt: TGCGCCAGCAGCCCTAGGACCCCCGGGACTAGCGCGACCAATGAGCAGTTCTTC
CDR3aa: CASSPRTPGTSATNEQFF
j_gene: TRBJ2-1
v_gene: TRBV4-1
abundance: NA
d_gene: TRBD2

CDR3nt: TGTGCCAGCAGTTACAGCGGGAATAGCAATCAGCCCCAGCATTTT
CDR3aa: CASSYSGNSNQPQHF
j_gene: TRBJ1-5
v_gene: TRBV6-6
abundance: NA
d_gene: NA

CDR3nt: TGTGCCAGTGAAAGTGGCTACACCTTC
CDR3aa: CASESGYTF
j_gene: TRBJ1-2
v_gene: TRBV9
abundance: NA
d_gene: NA

CDR3nt: TGCAGCGTTGGGGTTTATGGAGGTACCGGGGAGCTGTTTTTT
CDR3aa: CSVGVYGGTGELFF
j_gene: TRBJ2-2
v_gene: TRBV29-1
abundance: NA
d_gene: NA

CDR3nt: TGTGCCAGCATCCCGGGACCAGCCGCGGAGCAGTACTTC
CDR3aa: CASIPGPAAEQYF
j_gene: TRBJ2-7
v_gene: TRBV6-5
abundance: once
d_gene: NA

CDR3nt: TGTGCCAGCAGTTTGGCCGCAGATACGCAGTATTTT
CDR3aa: CASSLAADTQYF
j_gene: TRBJ2-3
v_gene: TRBV6-9
abundance: NA
d_gene: NA

CDR3nt: TGTGCCAGCTCACCAGAATCCACAGATACGCAGTATTTT
CDR3aa: CASSPESTDTQYF
j_gene: TRBJ2-3
v_gene: TRBV18
abundance: few
d_gene: NA

CDR3nt: TGCGCCAGCAGCACCGAGAGGGGGCAAGGAGATACGCAGTATTTT
CDR3aa: CASSTERGQGDTQYF
j_gene: TRBJ2-3
v_gene: TRBV5-1
abundance: NA
d_gene: TRBD1

CDR3nt: TGTGCCAGCAGGTCTGACCCGGGGAGCGGGAGGGCCGTGTACAATGAGCAGTTCTTC
CDR3aa: CASRSDPGSGRAVYNEQFF
j_gene: TRBJ2-1
v_gene: TRBV7-3
abundance: once
d_gene: TRBD2

CDR3nt: TGTGCCAGCTCATCCAGAAATGAGCCCCAGCATTTT
CDR3aa: CASSSRNEPQHF
j_gene: TRBJ1-5
v_gene: TRBV18
abundance: NA
d_gene: NA

CDR3nt: TGCAGTGGAAAATCAGGGGTCGAGCAGTACTTC
CDR3aa: CSGKSGVEQYF
j_gene: TRBJ2-7
v_gene: TRBV20-1
abundance: NA
d_gene: NA

CDR3nt: TGCGCCAGCAGCTTGAGGTTTAGAGGGGACGGGACTGAAGCTTTCTTT
CDR3aa: CASSLRFRGDGTEAFF
j_gene: TRBJ1-1
v_gene: TRBV5-1
abundance: NA
d_gene: NA

CDR3nt: TGTGCCAGCAGTCCGGACAGGGGGCCTTATCAGCCCCAGCATTTT
CDR3aa: CASSPDRGPYQPQHF
j_gene: TRBJ1-5
v_gene: TRBV6-4
abundance: once
d_gene: TRBD1

CDR3nt: TGTGCCAGCAGGAGGTTAGGACTGGGAATGAACACTGAAGCTTTCTTT
CDR3aa: CASRRLGLGMNTEAFF
j_gene: TRBJ1-1
v_gene: TRBV13
abundance: NA
d_gene: NA

CDR3nt: TGTGCCAGCTCCCTAACAGGGCTCGGGGGAGAGACCCAGTACTTC
CDR3aa: CASSLTGLGGETQYF
j_gene: TRBJ2-5
v_gene: TRBV9
abundance: NA
d_gene: NA

CDR3nt: TGTGCCAGCAGCGTAGGTCTGGGCAGCTCCTACGAGCAGTACTTC
CDR3aa: CASSVGLGSSYEQYF
j_gene: TRBJ2-7
v_gene: TRBV9
abundance: NA
d_gene: NA

CDR3nt: TGTGCCAGCAGTCCGGGCGTTATCAATGAGCAGTTCTTC
CDR3aa: CASSPGVINEQFF
j_gene: TRBJ2-1
v_gene: TRBV28
abundance: NA
d_gene: NA

CDR3nt: TGTGCCACCAGCAGAGATGGAAGAGACCGGGCGAGGGAGACCCAGTACTTC
CDR3aa: CATSRDGRDRARETQYF
j_gene: TRBJ2-5
v_gene: TRBV15
abundance: NA
d_gene: NA

CDR3nt: TGTGCCAGCTCACCCGGGGCTAACCAAGAGACCCAGTACTTC
CDR3aa: CASSPGANQETQYF
j_gene: TRBJ2-5
v_gene: TRBV18
abundance: NA
d_gene: NA

CDR3nt: TGTGCCAGTAGTCCCTCGGGGGGCACAGATACGCAGTATTTT
CDR3aa: CASSPSGGTDTQYF
j_gene: TRBJ2-3
v_gene: TRBV19
abundance: NA
d_gene: NA

CDR3nt: TGTGCCAGCAGTTTAGGGACAGGGTGGACTGAAGCTTTCTTT
CDR3aa: CASSLGTGWTEAFF
j_gene: TRBJ1-1
v_gene: TRBV28
abundance: NA
d_gene: TRBD1

CDR3nt: TGTGCCAGCTCATCCGACAGGGTACCAACCTACGAGCAGTACTTC
CDR3aa: CASSSDRVPTYEQYF
j_gene: TRBJ2-7
v_gene: TRBV18
abundance: NA
d_gene: TRBD1

CDR3nt: TGTGCCATCAGTGATCGGCAGGGGGCAGGGAATGAGCAGTTCTTC
CDR3aa: CAISDRQGAGNEQFF
j_gene: TRBJ2-1
v_gene: TRBV10-3
abundance: NA
d_gene: TRBD1

CDR3nt: TGTGCCAGCAGCCACGGACAGGGGGGGGATCAGCCCCAGCATTTT
CDR3aa: CASSHGQGGDQPQHF
j_gene: TRBJ1-5
v_gene: TRBV7-2
abundance: NA
d_gene: TRBD1

CDR3nt: TGTGCCTGGAGAACCGGGACTAGCGAAGGAGAGACCCAGTACTTC
CDR3aa: CAWRTGTSEGETQYF
j_gene: TRBJ2-5
v_gene: TRBV30
abundance: NA
d_gene: TRBD2

CDR3nt: TGTGCCAGCAGTTTATACTCGGGTCTTGCCAACTACGAGCAGTACTTC
CDR3aa: CASSLYSGLANYEQYF
j_gene: TRBJ2-7
v_gene: TRBV27
abundance: NA
d_gene: NA

CDR3nt: TGCGCCAGCAGCTTGGCGCGAGAACAAGAGACCCAGTACTTC
CDR3aa: CASSLAREQETQYF
j_gene: TRBJ2-5
v_gene: TRBV5-1
abundance: NA
d_gene: NA

CDR3nt: TGTGCCAGCAGCGTACGTCCCAATCGGCAAGATACGCAGTATTTT
CDR3aa: CASSVRPNRQDTQYF
j_gene: TRBJ2-3
v_gene: TRBV7-8
abundance: NA
d_gene: NA

CDR3nt: TGCGCCAGCAGCTTTCAGGATAGTCTTAGGGAAAAACTGTTTTTT
CDR3aa: CASSFQDSLREKLFF
j_gene: TRBJ1-4
v_gene: TRBV5-1
abundance: NA
d_gene: NA

CDR3nt: TGTGCCAGCAGTCAGACTAGCGGGAGTTTTGGTGAGCAGTTCTTC
CDR3aa: CASSQTSGSFGEQFF
j_gene: TRBJ2-1
v_gene: TRBV27
abundance: NA
d_gene: TRBD2

CDR3nt: TGTGCCAGTAGTCCCCAGTCCTACAATGAGCAGTTCTTC
CDR3aa: CASSPQSYNEQFF
j_gene: TRBJ2-1
v_gene: TRBV19
abundance: NA
d_gene: NA

CDR3nt: TGTGCCAGCAGTGACAGGGGGGGAGCAACTAATGAAAAACTGTTTTTT
CDR3aa: CASSDRGGATNEKLFF
j_gene: TRBJ1-4
v_gene: TRBV6-1
abundance: NA
d_gene: TRBD1